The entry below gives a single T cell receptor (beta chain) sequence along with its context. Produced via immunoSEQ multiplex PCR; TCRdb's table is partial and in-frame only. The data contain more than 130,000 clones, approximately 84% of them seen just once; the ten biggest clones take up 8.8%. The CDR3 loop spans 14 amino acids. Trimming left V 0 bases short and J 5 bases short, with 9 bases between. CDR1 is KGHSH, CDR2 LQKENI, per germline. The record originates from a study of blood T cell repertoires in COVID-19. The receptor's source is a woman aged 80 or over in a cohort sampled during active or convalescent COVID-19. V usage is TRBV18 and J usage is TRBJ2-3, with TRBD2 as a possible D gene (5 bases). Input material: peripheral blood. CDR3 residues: CASSPPGKRDTQYF. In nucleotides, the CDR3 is TGTGCCAGCTCACCACCCGGGAAACGAGATACGCAGTATTTT.